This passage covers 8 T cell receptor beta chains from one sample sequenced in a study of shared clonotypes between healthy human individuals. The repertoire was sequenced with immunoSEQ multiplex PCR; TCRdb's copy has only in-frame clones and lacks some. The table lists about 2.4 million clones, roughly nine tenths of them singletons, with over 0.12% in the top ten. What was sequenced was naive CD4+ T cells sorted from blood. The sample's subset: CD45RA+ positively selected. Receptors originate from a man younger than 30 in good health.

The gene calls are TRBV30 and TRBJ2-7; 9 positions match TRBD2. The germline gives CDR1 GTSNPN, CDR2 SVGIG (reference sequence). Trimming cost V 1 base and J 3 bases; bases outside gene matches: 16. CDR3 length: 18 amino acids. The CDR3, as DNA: TGTGCCTGGAGTGCGACTACGATCGTGCGGGGGGGCAACTACGAGCAGTACTTC. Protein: CAWSATTIVRGGNYEQYF.

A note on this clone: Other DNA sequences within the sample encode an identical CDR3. The CDR3 bases are TGCGCCAGCAGCTTGGTTGGGGGACAAGAGACCCAGTACTTC. Protein product: CASSLVGGQETQYF. The rearrangement links TRBV5-1 to TRBJ2-5, with D perhaps assigned TRBD1 or TRBD2 (5 bases each). V was cut by 0 bases and J by 2 bases, with 8 bases left in between. The CDR3 has 14 residues. Looked up from germline, CDR1 is SGHRS and CDR2 is YFSETQ.

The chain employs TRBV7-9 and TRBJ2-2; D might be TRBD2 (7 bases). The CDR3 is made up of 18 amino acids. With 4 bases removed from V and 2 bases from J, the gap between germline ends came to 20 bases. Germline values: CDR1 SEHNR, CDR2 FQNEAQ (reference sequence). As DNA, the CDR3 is TGTGCCAGCAGCTCCCAGGGAGGGGGACAAGGAAACACCGGGGAGCTGTTTTTT. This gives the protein CASSSQGGGQGNTGELFF.

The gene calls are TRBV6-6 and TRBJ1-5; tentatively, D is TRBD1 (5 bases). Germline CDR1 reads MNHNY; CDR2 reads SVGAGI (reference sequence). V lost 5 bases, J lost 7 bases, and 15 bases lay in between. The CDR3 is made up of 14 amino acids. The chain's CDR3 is CASSTLGGMQPQHF. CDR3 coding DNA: TGTGCCAGCAGTACACTGGGGGGGATGCAGCCCCAGCATTTT.

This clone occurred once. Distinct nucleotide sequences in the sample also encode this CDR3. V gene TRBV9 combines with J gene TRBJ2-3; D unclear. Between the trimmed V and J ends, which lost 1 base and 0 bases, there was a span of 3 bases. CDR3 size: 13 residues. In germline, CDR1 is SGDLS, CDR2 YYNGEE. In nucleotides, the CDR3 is TGTGCCAGCAGCGTAACAAGCACAGATACGCAGTATTTT. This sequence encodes CASSVTSTDTQYF.

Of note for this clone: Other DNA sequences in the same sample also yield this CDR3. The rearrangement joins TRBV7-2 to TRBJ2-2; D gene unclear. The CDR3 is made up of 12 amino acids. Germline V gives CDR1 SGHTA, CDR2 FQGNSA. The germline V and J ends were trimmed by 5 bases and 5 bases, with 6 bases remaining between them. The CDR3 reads CASSTLTGELFF. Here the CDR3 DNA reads TGTGCCAGCAGCACGTTAACCGGGGAGCTGTTTTTT.

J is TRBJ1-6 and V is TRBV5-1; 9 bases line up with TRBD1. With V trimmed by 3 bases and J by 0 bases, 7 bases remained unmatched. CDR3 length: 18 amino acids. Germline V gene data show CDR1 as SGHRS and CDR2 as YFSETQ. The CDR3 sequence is CASSWGQGRSSYNSPLHF. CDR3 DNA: TGCGCCAGCAGCTGGGGACAGGGTAGGAGCTCCTATAATTCACCCCTCCACTTT.

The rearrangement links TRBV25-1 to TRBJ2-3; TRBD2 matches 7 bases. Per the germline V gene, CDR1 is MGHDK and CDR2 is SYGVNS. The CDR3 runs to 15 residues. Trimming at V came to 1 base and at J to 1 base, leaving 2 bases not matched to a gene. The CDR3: CASSEFAGGTDTQYF. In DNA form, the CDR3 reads TGTGCCAGCAGTGAATTTGCGGGAGGCACAGATACGCAGTATTTT. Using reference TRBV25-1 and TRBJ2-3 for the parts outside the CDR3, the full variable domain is EADIYQTPRYLVIGTGKKITLECSQTMGHDKMYWYQQDPGMELHLIHYSYGVNSTEKGDLSSESTVSRIRTEHFPLTLESARPSHTSQYLCASSEFAGGTDTQYFGPGTRLTVL.